The source of this TCR beta chain is a study of blood T cells in healthy people across ages. Note on this clonotype: Its antigen is currently unknown.

General observations from the study: It was held that the diversity estimates obtained from one million T cells were underestimates.

A sample-barcoded 5' primer and a J-beta primer mix were used in a second PCR of about 6 to 11 cycles. TCRdb reprocessed the 5' RACE reads with MiXCR, giving one entry per CDR3 protein. The table has fewer than 1,200,000 distinct CDR3 sequences, under 30% seen once. In germline, CDR1 is SGHRS, CDR2 YFSETQ. Trimming shortened V by 2 bases and J by 2 bases, and 11 bases separated the two germline ends. The CDR3 is 15 amino acids. Donors gave around 9.8 milliliters of peripheral blood apiece. These sequences were also reported in another study, on T cells of mothers and their children. As that report states: Every mother produced more than 8.5 million TCR beta CDR3 reads, whereas every child provided around 3 million. With unrelated pairs as the comparison, related mother-child pairs had a slightly higher overlap that was not significant.

The origin of this receptor is a girl aged 2 to 9 in good health. Sample: blood. This chain joins TRBV5-1 and TRBJ1-5; D is possibly TRBD1 (6 bases). The CDR3 is CASSFAGERNQPQHF. The CDR3 DNA follows: TGCGCCAGCAGCTTCGCAGGGGAACGCAATCAGCCCCAGCATTTT.